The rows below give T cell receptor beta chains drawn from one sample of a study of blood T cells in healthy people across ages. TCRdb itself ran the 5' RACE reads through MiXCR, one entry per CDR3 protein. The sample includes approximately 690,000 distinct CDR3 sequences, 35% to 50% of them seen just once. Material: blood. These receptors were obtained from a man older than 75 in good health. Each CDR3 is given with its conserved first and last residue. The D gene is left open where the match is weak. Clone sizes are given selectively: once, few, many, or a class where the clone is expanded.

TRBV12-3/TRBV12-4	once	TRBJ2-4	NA	TGTGCCAGCAGTTTAACAGGTGAAGCCAAAAACATTCAGTACTTC	CASSLTGEAKNIQYF
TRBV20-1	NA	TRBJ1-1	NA	TGCAGTGCTAGACGAGGGGTCCTGGGGGACACTGAAGCTTTCTTT	CSARRGVLGDTEAFF
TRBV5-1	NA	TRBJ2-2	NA	TGCGCCAGCAGCGATTTCGCCGGCGGGGAGCTGTTTTTT	CASSDFAGGELFF
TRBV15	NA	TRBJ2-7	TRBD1	TGTGCCACCAGCAGAGATCGACTTCCTGGACAGGGGTGGTACGAGCAGTACTTC	CATSRDRLPGQGWYEQYF
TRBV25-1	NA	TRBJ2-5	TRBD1	TGTGCCAGCAGTCCCTGGACAGGGCAGGAGACGGAGACCCAGTACTTC	CASSPWTGQETETQYF
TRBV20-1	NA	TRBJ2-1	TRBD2	TGCAGTGCTAGCTTGACTAGCGGGGGCCTTTTGTACAATGAGCAGTTCTTC	CSASLTSGGLLYNEQFF
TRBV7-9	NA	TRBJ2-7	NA	TGTGCCAGCAGCTTAAGTTCAGGGATGTCCCACGAGCAGTACTTC	CASSLSSGMSHEQYF
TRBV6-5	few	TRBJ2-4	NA	TGTGCCAGCAGTTATTCCGGGGCGGGACCCAAAAACATTCAGTACTTC	CASSYSGAGPKNIQYF
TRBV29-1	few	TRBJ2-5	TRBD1	TGCAGCGGGGGGGGGACAGGGAAAGAGACCCAGTACTTC	CSGGGTGKETQYF
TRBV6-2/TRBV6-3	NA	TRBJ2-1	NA	TGTGCCAGCAGTGACACCAATAGCCCCTACAATGAGCAGTTCTTC	CASSDTNSPYNEQFF
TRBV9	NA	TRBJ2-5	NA	TGTGCCAGCAGCGTACCGGGCATTGGAGAGACCCAGTACTTC	CASSVPGIGETQYF
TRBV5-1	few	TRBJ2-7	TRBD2	TGCGCCAGCAGCTTGGCCGGCGCGGGGGGGTCTACCTACGAGCAGTACTTC	CASSLAGAGGSTYEQYF
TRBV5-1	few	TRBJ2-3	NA	TGCGCCAGCAGCTTGGCCGCGGGAGATACGCAGTATTTT	CASSLAAGDTQYF
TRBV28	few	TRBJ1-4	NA	TGTGCCAGCAGGCTTGGAAGGGCCTCGGGACGAGAAAAACTGTTTTTT	CASRLGRASGREKLFF
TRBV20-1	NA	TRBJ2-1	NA	TGCAGTGCTAGGGACCCCTTGGCCTCCTACAATGAGCAGTTCTTC	CSARDPLASYNEQFF
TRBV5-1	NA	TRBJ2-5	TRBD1	TGCGCCAGCAGCGCGATTCCAGGGGGCGCGGAGACCCAGTACTTC	CASSAIPGGAETQYF
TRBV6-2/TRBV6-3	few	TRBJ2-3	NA	TGTGCCAGCACCAACCGGGATACGCAGTATTTT	CASTNRDTQYF
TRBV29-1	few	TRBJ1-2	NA	TGCAGCGCATGTGGCGGGGTTTCTAACTATGGCTACACCTTC	CSACGGVSNYGYTF
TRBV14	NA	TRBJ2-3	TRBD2	TGTGCCAGCAGCCCAGGACTAGTTAATGCAGATACGCAGTATTTT	CASSPGLVNADTQYF
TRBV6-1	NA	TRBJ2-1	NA	TGTGCCAGCAGTGAATCAAGGGGGACCTACAATGAGCAGTTCTTC	CASSESRGTYNEQFF
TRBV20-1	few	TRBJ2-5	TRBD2	TGCAGTGCCCCAAATCCGCGGGAGAGGCAAGAGACCCAGTACTTC	CSAPNPRERQETQYF
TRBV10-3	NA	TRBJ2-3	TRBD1	TGTGCCATCAGTGAGAAATGGACGGGACAGGATGATACGCAGTATTTT	CAISEKWTGQDDTQYF
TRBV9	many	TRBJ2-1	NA	TGTGCCAGCAGCGTACGCGGCGCCGGGGAGCTTCGGCATGAGCAGTTCTTC	CASSVRGAGELRHEQFF
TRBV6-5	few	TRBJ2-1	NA	TGTGCCAGCGGATCCCCGGGGATGGCTCGGAATGAGCAGTTCTTC	CASGSPGMARNEQFF
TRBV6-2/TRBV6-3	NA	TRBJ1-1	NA	TGTGCCAGCAGTTACGCGGGCACTGAAGCTTTCTTT	CASSYAGTEAFF
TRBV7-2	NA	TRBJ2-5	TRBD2	TGTGCCAGCAGCTCCTTAGCGGGGGGGCGGGAAGAGCAGTACTTC	CASSSLAGGREEQYF
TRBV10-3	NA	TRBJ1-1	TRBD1	TGTGCCATCAGGGGGACAGGGCGGAACACTGAAGCTTTCTTT	CAIRGTGRNTEAFF
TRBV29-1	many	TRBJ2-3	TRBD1	TGCAGCGTTGAAGATGGGCCCAGGGGGAATACGCAGTATTTT	CSVEDGPRGNTQYF
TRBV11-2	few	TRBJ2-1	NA	TGTGCCAGCAGCACCCTCTCGCCCGAGAATGAGCAGTTCTTC	CASSTLSPENEQFF
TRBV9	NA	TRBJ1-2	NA	TGTGCCAGCAGCGGTACCCGGGACACCATTAACTATGGCTACACCTTC	CASSGTRDTINYGYTF
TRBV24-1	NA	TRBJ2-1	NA	TGTGCCACCAGTGAACGACAGGTGAGCTCCTACAATGAGCAGTTCTTC	CATSERQVSSYNEQFF
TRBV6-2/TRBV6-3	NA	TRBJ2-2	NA	TGTGCCAGCAGTACCCTCCGGCCCGGGGAGCTGTTTTTT	CASSTLRPGELFF
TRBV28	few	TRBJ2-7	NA	TGTGCCAGCAGGACCAGGGACCTAGAAGCATACGAGCAGTACTTC	CASRTRDLEAYEQYF
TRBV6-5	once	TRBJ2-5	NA	TGTGCCAGCTCCCGAGGGGGGCGAGAGCAGTACTTC	CASSRGGREQYF
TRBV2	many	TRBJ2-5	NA	TGTGCCAGCAGTGATGAACAGGGGAGGATGGAGACCCAGTACTTC	CASSDEQGRMETQYF
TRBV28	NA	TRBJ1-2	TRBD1	TGTGCCAGCAGTCTTACCCCGGACAGGGCGATGAAGGGCTACACCTTC	CASSLTPDRAMKGYTF
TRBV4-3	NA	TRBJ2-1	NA	TGCGCCAGCAGCCTCGTGGCGGGGAGCTTCTACAATGAGCAGTTCTTC	CASSLVAGSFYNEQFF